This T cell receptor beta chain was recovered during a study of T cell changes during pregnancy in multiple sclerosis. This CDR3 is built from 14 residues. Germline V gives CDR1 SGHKS, CDR2 YYEKEE (reference sequence). Clones were read by immunoSEQ multiplex PCR, and TCRdb kept only the in-frame ones, dropping some. Altogether under 70,000 clones are present, 91% being singletons, with the ten largest covering under 2.5%. The sequencing used peripheral blood, collected in the third trimester of pregnancy. The chain employs TRBV5-5 and TRBJ2-5, with a weak D call TRBD1 (6 bases). The end of the DNA is better explained by TRBJ2-7, so the J call may be wrong. This receptor was taken from a female donor in good health, enrolled as a control in a pregnancy study. CDR3 sequence (DNA): TGTGCCAGCAGACATACCGGGACATACTACGAGCAGTACTTC. Its translation: CASRHTGTYYEQYF.